The source of this T cell receptor beta chain is a study of cytomegalovirus exposure and HLA in healthy donors. Findings and caveats of the study: HLA alleles showed associations with roughly 17,000 TCR beta sequences in a later analysis, at a 0.05 false discovery rate.

A note on this clone: Its antigen is not known.

J gave up 0 bases and V 4 bases, and 3 bases lay outside the gene matches. CDR3 size: 15 residues. Looked up from germline, CDR1 is SGHRS and CDR2 is YFSETQ. PCR amplification relied on 60 Vbeta primers (plus 13 Jbeta primers). Profiled with immunoSEQ multiplex PCR; TCRdb holds only in-frame clones, not every one. This sample carries under 250,000 clones, approximately 81% of them seen once, and the ten largest clones take around 8%. Sequenced: PBMCs. This TCR derives from a woman aged 60-75 years in good health and CMV-seropositive. V gene TRBV5-1 combines with J gene TRBJ2-7; the match to TRBD2 covers 11 bases. The CDR3 sequence: CASSRLAGSSYEQYF. In DNA, the CDR3 is TGCGCCAGCAGCAGACTAGCGGGAAGCTCCTACGAGCAGTACTTC.